The source of this T cell receptor (beta chain) is a study of cytomegalovirus exposure and HLA in healthy donors. Findings of the study overall: Cytomegalovirus-associated TCR beta chains were listed, numbering over 150. At a 0.05 false discovery rate, a later analysis found roughly 17,000 TCR beta sequences to be associated with HLA alleles.

This clone was picked up a small number of times. Its antigen remains unknown. The PCR used 60 Vbeta and 13 Jbeta primers. Sequencing was performed with immunoSEQ multiplex PCR; in TCRdb, only in-frame clones are kept and a portion is missing. The sample shows about 120,000 clones, around 66% of them seen only once. Donors in the study were healthy people who gave bone marrow. Trimming pared 6 bases from V and 6 bases from J, leaving 7 bases between. The CDR3 totals 11 residues. Germline CDR1 and CDR2: MDHEN and SYDVKM. The chain uses TRBV28 and TRBJ2-3, with unresolved D. What was sequenced was PBMCs. This TCR was sampled from a man aged 18 to 35 in good health and CMV-seronegative. The CDR3 region has the DNA TGTGCCAGCAGCCCTGGCGATACGCAGTATTTT. This codes for CASSPGDTQYF.